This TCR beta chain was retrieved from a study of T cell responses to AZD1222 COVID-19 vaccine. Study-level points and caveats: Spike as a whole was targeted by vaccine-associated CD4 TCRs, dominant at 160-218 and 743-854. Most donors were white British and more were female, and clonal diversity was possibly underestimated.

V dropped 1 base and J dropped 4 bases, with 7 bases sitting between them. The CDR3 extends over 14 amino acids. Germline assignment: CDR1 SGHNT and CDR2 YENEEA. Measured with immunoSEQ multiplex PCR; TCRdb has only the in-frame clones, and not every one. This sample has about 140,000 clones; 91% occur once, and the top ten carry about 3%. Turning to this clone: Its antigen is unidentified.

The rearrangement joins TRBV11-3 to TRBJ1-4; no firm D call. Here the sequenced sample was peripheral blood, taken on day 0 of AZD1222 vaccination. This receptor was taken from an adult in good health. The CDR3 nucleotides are TGTGCCAGCAGCTTAGGACGGGATAATGAAAAACTGTTTTTT. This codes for CASSLGRDNEKLFF.